What follows are 8 T cell receptor beta chains derived from one specimen sequenced in a study of control samples from healthy donors and cancer patients. Profiling relied on immunoSEQ multiplex PCR, and the TCRdb table lists in-frame clones only, not all of them. The repertoire consists of around 130,000 clones, with more than 75% occurring once and the leading ten covering around an eighth. The sequenced sample consisted of blood. The receptors here all came from a man in his thirties or forties in good health.

V is TRBV5-4 and J is TRBJ1-4, with 11 positions matching TRBD1. The CDR3 runs 16 residues. CDR1 is SGHNT and CDR2 is YYREEE in the germline V gene (reference sequence). V trimming: 1 base; J trimming: 8 bases; junction bases outside the gene matches: 7. CDR3 residues: CASSLRAGTGGEKLFF. In nucleotides, the CDR3 is TGTGCCAGCAGCTTGCGGGCCGGGACAGGGGGGGAAAAACTGTTTTTT. Together with reference TRBV5-4 and TRBJ1-4, the CDR3 gives the full variable domain: ETGVTQSPTHLIKTRGQQVTLRCSSQSGHNTVSWYQQALGQGPQFIFQYYREEENGRGNFPPRFSGLQFPNYSSELNVNALELDDSALYLCASSLRAGTGGEKLFFGSGTQLSVL.

This clone was seen only a few times. The chain links TRBV5-1 to TRBJ1-6; weak D call: TRBD1 (6 bases). The V end lost 0 bases, the J end lost 10 bases, and 11 bases lay between the germline ends. The CDR3 consists of 14 residues. CDR1 and CDR2 (germline): SGHRS, YFSETQ. CDR3 protein: CASSLDRVGSPLHF. The CDR3 coding sequence is TGCGCCAGCAGCTTGGACAGGGTAGGGTCACCCCTCCACTTT. The full variable domain, its missing parts supplied by reference TRBV5-1 and TRBJ1-6, is KAGVTQTPRYLIKTRGQQVTLSCSPISGHRSVSWYQQTPGQGLQFLFEYFSETQRNKGNFPGRFSGRQFSNSRSEMNVSTLELGDSALYLCASSLDRVGSPLHFGNGTRLTVT.

The chain has TRBV6-6 and TRBJ1-1, with TRBD1 as a possible D gene (6 bases). Germline CDR1 MNHNY, CDR2 SVGAGI (reference sequence). This CDR3 spans 11 amino acids. V lost 8 bases, J lost 7 bases, and 11 bases lay in between. The DNA for the CDR3 is TGTGCCAGCGTAGGGGGGATTGAAGCTTTCTTT. Encoded protein: CASVGGIEAFF.

This CDR3 is CATRGRANQPQHF. The CDR3 nucleotides read TGTGCCACCAGAGGAAGGGCTAATCAGCCCCAGCATTTT. V gene TRBV24-1 combines with J gene TRBJ1-5; no definite D call. The CDR3 sequence is 13 residues long. Germline V gene data show CDR1 as KGHDR and CDR2 as SFDVKD. Trimming cost V 7 bases and J 4 bases, with 10 bases left between them.

V usage is TRBV3-1 (or the pseudogene TRBV3-2) and J usage is TRBJ1-2; D remains ambiguous. V was shortened by 0 bases and J by 12 bases, with 17 bases between the two germline ends. CDR1 is LGHDT and CDR2 is YNNKEL in the germline V gene (reference sequence). The length of the CDR3 is 14 residues. The DNA of the CDR3 is TGTGCCAGCAGCCAAGATAACGCTGCTTTTGAGAACACCTTC. Encoded protein: CASSQDNAAFENTF.

This chain uses TRBV15 with TRBJ2-5; maybe TRBD1 (6 bases). CDR3 size: 14 residues. The V and J ends lost 5 bases and 2 bases respectively, with 12 bases between them. From germline, CDR1 is LNHNV and CDR2 YYDKDF (reference sequence). The CDR3 sequence is CATSLHRDQETQYF. The CDR3 coding sequence is TGTGCCACCAGCTTACACAGGGATCAAGAGACCCAGTACTTC.

This chain uses TRBV24-1 with TRBJ2-6, with D hard to call. Germline CDR1 KGHDR, CDR2 SFDVKD. There are 16 residues in the CDR3. V lost 5 bases to trimming and J lost 2 bases, with 12 bases between them. The CDR3: CATSARERTGANVLTF. CDR3 DNA: TGTGCCACCAGTGCTCGAGAGAGAACTGGGGCCAACGTCCTGACTTTC.

The chain carries TRBV24-1 and TRBJ1-4; 10 bases align to TRBD1. V dropped 2 bases and J dropped 6; count of bases not matched to a gene: 5. CDR3 length equals 16 residues. Germline values: CDR1 KGHDR, CDR2 SFDVKD. The CDR3 loop reads CATSDSSGTGDEKLFF. For the CDR3, the DNA is TGTGCCACCAGTGATTCTTCCGGGACAGGGGATGAAAAACTGTTTTTT.